This TCR beta chain was retrieved from a study of blood T cell repertoires in COVID-19. Study as a whole: Some COVID-19 samples were acute and others convalescent; all came from the United States, Italy and Spain. Sample material is recorded as cDNA or gDNA derived from T cells, B-cell-depleted T cells, or PBMCs.

Germline lookup yields CDR1 SQVTM and CDR2 ANQGSEA. The CDR3 totals 11 residues. The V end lost 1 base, the J end lost 4 bases, and 2 bases lay between the germline ends. As handled by the study authors: Estimation of nucleated cell counts was performed using reference gene primer amplification. The assay was immunoSEQ multiplex PCR, and TCRdb's table has in-frame clones only and misses some. D and trimming were read from the DNA, whereas the V and J calls and clone size are those reported in that table. This sample yields around 190,000 clones, of which over 70% are seen a single time; around 6.9% belongs to the top ten.

The gene calls are TRBV29-1 and TRBJ1-5; D gene uncertain. Material for sequencing was peripheral blood. The TCR comes from a man aged 60 to 69 with acute or convalescent COVID-19. The CDR3 reads CSVEANQPQHF. The CDR3 DNA sequence: TGCAGCGTTGAAGCGAATCAGCCCCAGCATTTT. The complete variable domain, with remaining parts taken from reference TRBV29-1 and TRBJ1-5, reads SAVISQKPSRDICQRGTSLTIQCQVDSQVTMMFWYRQQPGQSLTLIATANQGSEATYESGFVIDKFPISRPNLTFSTLTVSNMSPEDSSIYLCSVEANQPQHFGDGTRLSIL.